This T cell receptor beta chain was observed in a study of T cell responses to AZD1222 COVID-19 vaccine. The study, taken as a whole, reports: CD4 TCRs associated with vaccination spanned spike, dominating at 160-218 and 743-854. In all cases, repertoires were sampled only after the peak T cell response. Most donors were white British, females outnumbered males, and clonal diversity was possibly underestimated. In the spike-specific TCR repertoire, nearly half reportedly target unmutated variant regions.

V was pared by 4 bases and J by 0 bases, with 2 bases of the junction left unmatched. The CDR3 contains 17 residues. Per germline, CDR1 SGHNT and CDR2 YENEEA. Worth noting for this clone: Its target is not known.

Here immunoSEQ multiplex PCR was the method, and the copy in TCRdb shows in-frame clones only, minus some. The sample contains about 140,000 clones, 85% to 90% of which appear only once. The sample here was peripheral blood, taken on day 0 of AZD1222 vaccination. This TCR derives from an adult in good health. The rearrangement uses TRBV11-3 and TRBJ2-1, with 14 nucleotides matching TRBD2. The CDR3 is CASSSGLAGGSYNEQFF. The CDR3 nucleotides are TGTGCCAGCAGCTCAGGACTAGCGGGAGGCTCCTACAATGAGCAGTTCTTC.